A single sample gave rise to the 23 T cell receptor beta chains below, sequenced in a study of T cells after yellow fever vaccination. Each CDR3 protein is one row after TCRdb ran MiXCR on the 5' RACE reads. The data hold about 240,000 distinct CDR3 sequences, with about 7% observed a single time. The starting material was CD4+ T cells sorted from PBMCs, obtained 15 days after the yellow fever booster vaccination. Receptors were obtained from a man aged 25-45 years who received the YFV17D yellow fever vaccine.

The V call is TRBV7-2, the J call TRBJ1-1; no definite D call. Trimming stripped 0 bases from V and 5 bases from J, with 13 bases between. Germline lookup yields CDR1 SGHTA and CDR2 FQGNSA. The CDR3 runs 15 residues. CDR3 sequence reads: CASSLAYTVGTEAFF. The CDR3 coding sequence is TGTGCCAGCAGCTTAGCGTACACAGTAGGGACTGAAGCTTTCTTT.

This clonotype appeared a few times. V is TRBV6-5 and J is TRBJ1-4; the match to TRBD1 covers 7 bases. With V trimmed by 6 bases and J by 5 bases, 6 bases remained unmatched. The CDR3 sequence is 14 residues long. Germline V CDR1 and CDR2: MNHEY, SVGAGI. The CDR3 region is CASRSGQLNEKLFF. CDR3 DNA: TGTGCCAGCAGATCGGGACAGTTGAATGAAAAACTGTTTTTT.

In this sample, this clonotype turned up a few times. This chain uses TRBV12-3 or TRBV12-4 with TRBJ2-3, with 16 bases that match TRBD2. V was pared by 3 bases and J by 4 bases, with 7 bases of the junction left unmatched. The CDR3 sequence is 18 residues long. CDR3 sequence (DNA): TGTGCCAGCAGTTTGGGGACTAGCGGGAGGGTTCGCCCAGATACGCAGTATTTT. Amino acid sequence: CASSLGTSGRVRPDTQYF.

In its sample, this clonotype was seen a few times. V is TRBV7-9 and J is TRBJ2-1; D not certain. This CDR3 contains 11 residues. The germline CDR1 and CDR2 sequences are SEHNR and FQNEAQ (reference sequence). Trimming left V 9 bases short and J 5 bases short, with 8 bases between. CDR3: CASHGNNEQFF. CDR3 nucleotide sequence: TGTGCCAGTCACGGTAACAATGAGCAGTTCTTC. Full variable domain (remainder filled in from reference TRBV7-9 and TRBJ2-1): DTGVSQNPRHKITKRGQNVTFRCDPISEHNRLYWYRQTLGQGPEFLTYFQNEAQLEKSRLLSDRFSAERPKGSFSTLEIQRTEQGDSAMYLCASHGNNEQFFGPGTRLTVL.

This clonotype was counted at least ten times. The chain combines TRBV12-3 or TRBV12-4 with TRBJ1-2; no clear D gene. The CDR3 has 13 amino acids. Between the trimmed V and J ends, which lost 10 bases and 3 bases, there was a span of 15 bases. The CDR3 reads CATSTGVDYGYTF. The CDR3 coding sequence is TGTGCCACTTCCACTGGGGTCGACTATGGCTACACCTTC.

This chain links TRBV7-2 with TRBJ2-6; unclear D gene. The ends were cut back, 3 bases at V and 0 bases at J, with 6 bases in the middle. This CDR3 contains 15 residues. Germline V gene lookup returns CDR1 SGHTA and CDR2 FQGNSA. CDR3 sequence: CASSLRSSGANVLTF. The CDR3, as DNA: TGTGCCAGCAGCTTGAGGAGCTCTGGGGCCAACGTCCTGACTTTC.

The table lists this clonotype with many counts. This chain uses TRBV5-1 with TRBJ2-7; 8 bases map to TRBD2. Germline trimming cut 1 base from V and 0 bases from J; bases unmatched to any gene: 6. CDR3 size: 16 residues. In germline, CDR1 is SGHRS, CDR2 YFSETQ. The CDR3 DNA sequence: TGCGCCAGCAGCTTGACTAGCGGATTCAGCTCCTACGAGCAGTACTTC. Translation: CASSLTSGFSSYEQYF.

This clonotype was counted a few times. This rearrangement joins TRBV7-2 to TRBJ2-6, with D unresolved. Trimming took 4 bases from V and 10 from J, leaving 8 bases between them. The CDR3 loop spans 12 amino acids. Germline values: CDR1 SGHTA, CDR2 FQGNSA. In DNA form, the CDR3 reads TGTGCCAGCAGCTATGGTTCTAACGTCCTGACTTTC. It yields the protein CASSYGSNVLTF.

This clonotype has at least ten counts. The chain combines TRBV21-1 with TRBJ2-2; the D call in the table, TRBD1, was not verified against the DNA. TRBV21-1 is tagged as a pseudogene. CDR3 length equals 16 residues. CDR3 nucleotide sequence: TGTGCCAGCAGCTATCCGGGACAGGGGTCCGTCGGGGAGCTGTTTTTT. As protein: CASSYPGQGSVGELFF.

This chain connects TRBV7-9 to TRBJ2-3; 14 bases are shared with TRBD2. The V and J ends lost 11 bases and 10 bases, in that order; junction bases with no gene match: 8. The CDR3 is 13 amino acids. Germline CDR1 and CDR2: SEHNR and FQNEAQ (reference sequence). For the CDR3, the DNA is TGTGCCGGAACCGGGACTAGCGGGAGTGCGCAGTATTTT. It encodes CAGTGTSGSAQYF. Supplemented by reference TRBV7-9 and TRBJ2-3, the full variable domain reads DTGVSQNPRHKITKRGQNVTFRCDPISEHNRLYWYRQTLGQGPEFLTYFQNEAQLEKSRLLSDRFSAERPKGSFSTLEIQRTEQGDSAMYLCAGTGTSGSAQYFGPGTRLTVL.

The V and J genes are TRBV10-2 and TRBJ2-7; D is undetermined. CDR1 and CDR2 from the germline V gene are WSHSY and SAAADI. Trimming stripped 3 bases from V and 3 bases from J, with 6 bases between. The CDR3 is 12 residues long. The chain's CDR3 is CASSDGGYEQYF. The CDR3 DNA sequence: TGCGCCAGCAGTGACGGCGGCTACGAGCAGTACTTC.

This clonotype has just a few counts. The chain has TRBV20-1 and TRBJ2-2; D is undetermined. This CDR3 has 16 amino acids. V was pared by 0 bases and J by 2 bases, with 13 bases between. CDR1 is DFQATT, CDR2 SNEGSKA, per germline (reference sequence). The CDR3 sequence: CSARDLTFRNTGELFF. The DNA for the CDR3 is TGCAGTGCTAGAGATCTGACGTTCCGAAACACCGGGGAGCTGTTTTTT.

The table lists this clonotype with many counts. The rearrangement joins TRBV5-6 to TRBJ1-1; no reliable D call. CDR1 and CDR2 from the germline V gene are SGHDT and YYEEEE. V was shortened by 5 bases and J by 5 bases, with 7 bases between the two germline ends. The CDR3 is 11 residues long. The CDR3 coding sequence is TGTGCCAGCAGACGTGAGACTGAAGCTTTCTTT. As protein: CASRRETEAFF.

This clonotype was detected ten times or more. The V gene is TRBV18, the J gene TRBJ2-7, with D hard to call. Trimming took 3 bases from V and 2 from J, leaving 11 bases between them. Germline CDR1 and CDR2: KGHSH and LQKENI. This CDR3 contains 14 residues. The CDR3 sequence is CASSPTVEAYEQYF. The CDR3 nucleotides are TGTGCCAGCTCACCTACCGTGGAAGCCTACGAGCAGTACTTC.

V usage is TRBV20-1 and J usage is TRBJ2-3, with D maybe TRBD1 (6 bases). CDR3 length: 14 amino acids. CDR1 is DFQATT, CDR2 SNEGSKA, per germline (reference sequence). Trimming took off 5 bases at V and 1 base at J, with 13 bases between the two ends. The CDR3 DNA sequence: TGCAGTGCTCAAACAGGGAAGGGCACAGATACGCAGTATTTT. Its protein product is CSAQTGKGTDTQYF.

At least ten counts were recorded for this clonotype. The J gene is TRBJ1-5, the V gene TRBV27; tentative D call: TRBD1 (6 bases). Trimming cost V 0 bases and J 5 bases, with 11 bases left between them. The CDR3 is made up of 15 amino acids. Germline V CDR1 and CDR2: MNHEY, SMNVEV (reference sequence). In DNA, the CDR3 is TGTGCCAGCAGTTTATCGCAGGGGAGATATCAGCCCCAGCATTTT. Translation gives CASSLSQGRYQPQHF.

The chain couples TRBV5-4 to TRBJ2-3; the match to TRBD1 covers 8 bases. The CDR3 spans 14 residues. Per germline, CDR1 SGHNT and CDR2 YYREEE (reference sequence). J gave up 5 bases and V 0 bases, and 2 bases lay outside the gene matches. CDR3 loop: CASSLEQGVDTQYF. CDR3 coding DNA: TGTGCCAGCAGCTTGGAACAGGGGGTAGATACGCAGTATTTT. Supplemented by reference TRBV5-4 and TRBJ2-3, the full variable domain reads ETGVTQSPTHLIKTRGQQVTLRCSSQSGHNTVSWYQQALGQGPQFIFQYYREEENGRGNFPPRFSGLQFPNYSSELNVNALELDDSALYLCASSLEQGVDTQYFGPGTRLTVL.

This clonotype was counted between two and nine times. The chain recombines TRBV7-9 with TRBJ1-1; TRBD1 matches 7 bases. CDR1 and CDR2 (germline): SEHNR, FQNEAQ (reference sequence). This CDR3 contains 14 residues. The V segment lost 2 bases and the J segment 5 bases; nucleotides outside the gene matches: 5. The CDR3 DNA reads TGTGCCAGCAGCTTATACTCAGGGGGGACTGAAGCTTTCTTT. It is translated as CASSLYSGGTEAFF.

To note about this clonotype: This may be a read error, as it is one base from a much larger clone. The genes are TRBV11-2 and TRBJ2-5, with 7 bases lining up with TRBD1. This CDR3 is built from 14 residues. Trimming removed 3 bases from V and 5 bases from J; junction bases left unmatched: 6. Germline V gene sequence: CDR1 SGHAT, CDR2 FQNNGV. The CDR3 protein is CASSFPGQNETQYF. The CDR3 nucleotides read TGTGCCAGCAGCTTCCCGGGACAGAATGAGACCCAGTACTTC. Supplemented by reference TRBV11-2 and TRBJ2-5, the full variable domain reads EAGVAQSPRYKIIEKRQSVAFWCNPISGHATLYWYQQILGQGPKLLIQFQNNGVVDDSQLPKDRFSAERLKGVDSTLKIQPAKLEDSAVYLCASSFPGQNETQYFGPGTRLLVL.

This clonotype was recorded a few times. The rearrangement joins TRBV20-1 to TRBJ2-5, with 12 bases aligning to TRBD2. The length of the CDR3 is 15 residues. CDR1 is DFQATT, CDR2 SNEGSKA, per germline (reference sequence). V was clipped by 3 bases and J by 5 bases; unmatched bases: 7. This chain's CDR3 is CSASASGRARETQYF. The CDR3 DNA reads as TGCAGTGCTAGTGCTAGCGGGAGGGCCAGGGAGACCCAGTACTTC.

A note on this clonotype: This may be a read error, as it is one base from a much larger clone. The CDR3 nucleotides read TGTGCCAGCTGCCGGACTAGCGGGAGGGCCTTGTCAAGCTCCTACAATGAGCAGTTCTTC. This codes for CASCRTSGRALSSSYNEQFF. This chain joins TRBV3-1 and TRBJ2-1; 15 nucleotides align to TRBD2. V lost 8 bases to trimming and J lost 0 bases; unmatched junction nucleotides: 14. Looked up from germline, CDR1 is LGHDT and CDR2 is YNNKEL (reference sequence). CDR3 size: 20 residues.

This clonotype was detected ten times or more. As DNA, the CDR3 is TGCGCCAGCAGCTTGGGTCAGTTCGAAGGGGGGGATGAGCAGTTCTTC. Translating it yields CASSLGQFEGGDEQFF. The V gene is TRBV5-1, the J gene TRBJ2-1, with D maybe TRBD2 (7 bases). Per the germline V gene, CDR1 is SGHRS and CDR2 is YFSETQ. This CDR3 has 16 amino acids. Trimming left V 0 bases short and J 8 bases short, with 18 bases between.

The sample holds many counts of this clonotype. The chain uses TRBV7-2 and TRBJ1-1; TRBD1 is a possible D gene (5 bases). Trimming shortened V by 2 bases and J by 1 base, and 8 bases separated the two germline ends. The CDR3 extends over 14 amino acids. CDR1 is SGHTA and CDR2 is FQGNSA in the germline V gene. The CDR3 nucleotides are TGTGCCAGCAGCTTAACCGGACAGAACACTGAAGCTTTCTTT. Its protein is CASSLTGQNTEAFF.